This T cell receptor (beta chain) came from a study of CD8 T cells in Susac syndrome (dated by TCRdb to the late 2010s). In terms of the full investigation: Among the Susac syndrome patients who were sequenced, clinically active disease was present in six and clinical remission was observed in under ten. At the time of blood withdrawal, Susac syndrome patients were either therapy-naive, taking corticosteroids (with some also receiving IVIg), or on IVIg alone. The study compared CD8+ T cell repertoire clonality among about a dozen healthy donors, 14 Susac syndrome patients and fewer than 19 multiple sclerosis patients. Whether CD8+ T cell activation and differentiation in Susac syndrome was antigen driven was tested using repertoire sequencing. Broader findings and caveats from the paper: The number of individuals in the TCR sequencing and HLA analysis was recognized as being relatively small. In the total CD8+ and CD8+ TEMRA repertoires, sixteen and five Susac-specific public clones, respectively, were identified. Clonal expansion was seen in Susac syndrome CD8+ repertoires, peaking in CD8+ TEMRA cells and being greater in clinically active patients than in remitting ones.

As concerns this clonotype: Its antigen is still unknown. One base away there is no much larger clone; base qualities are not given.

From a lookup of the germline V gene, CDR1 and CDR2 are MNHEY and SVGAGI. Reading from cysteine to phenylalanine, the CDR3 counts 14 amino acids. Here the CDR3 DNA is all that survives: 42 bases in frame from base 1. V and J are truncated by 0 bases and 2 bases respectively, leaving an intervening sequence of 8 bases. RNA was extracted using the RNeasy kit, and about 0.45 to 1 microgram was reverse transcribed with random hexamers. TCR beta CDR3 regions were amplified with the immunoSEQ multiplex PCR assay covering 54 Vbeta and 13 Jbeta segments. To correct PCR amplification bias, a synthetic template baseline was used for both primer optimization and computational correction. In the original analysis: Reads were annotated to V, D and J genes per IMGT and analyzed with immunoSEQ Analyzer, keeping only productive sequences. To calculate clonality, Shannon entropy was normalized by log2 of the number of productive unique sequences and then subtracted from one. For each patient and control, public and private clones were evaluated within the 100 most prevalent clones. Susac-specific clones were defined as absent from healthy and MS cohorts, around 980 published viral clones and other ImmuneACCESS disease sequences. TCRdb reworked the public reads: Q25 trimming with fastp, MiXCR clone assembly, productive beta chains retained. For every CDR3 protein sequence, its rows merge into one entry that carries the most common genes and DNA. The V and J calls come from TCRdb's annotation, not from the publication. The sample records some 200,000 distinct CDR3 sequences, roughly 94% of which are singletons. Approximately 0.16% of the sample rests with the top ten.

Peripheral blood CD8+ and CD4+ T cells from healthy donors, Susac syndrome patients and multiple sclerosis patients were profiled using high-throughput TCR beta sequencing. The Susac syndrome patients fulfilled recently defined diagnostic criteria for definite or probable disease. Bulk CD8+ and CD4+ T cells were purified magnetically by negative isolation, whereas CD8+ TEMRA cells were enriched by FACS. Blood was drawn into EDTA tubes, processed within 24 hours, and PBMCs were isolated by density gradient centrifugation. PBMCs intended for TCR sequencing were cryopreserved in liquid nitrogen and thawed later in a water bath at 37 degrees C. A purity of at least 90% was achieved for sorted or isolated CD4+, CD8+ and CD8+ TEMRA cells.

This clonotype was obtained from a human donor with Susac syndrome. The specimen sequenced was CD8+ T cells from PBMCs. The V and J genes are TRBV6-5 and TRBJ2-7; the D gene is perhaps TRBD1, from 6 matching bases. The encoded CDR3 is CASSYSRTAYEQYF. Here is the DNA: TGTGCCAGCAGTTACTCGAGGACAGCCTACGAGCAGTACTTC.